This T cell receptor beta chain derives from a study of control samples from healthy donors and cancer patients. Some clones are missing from TCRdb's copy, which holds only in-frame ones; the method was immunoSEQ multiplex PCR. The sample contains about 79,000 clones, approximately 93% of which appear only once. The CDR3 totals 17 residues. Trimming removed 2 bases from V and 0 bases from J; junction bases left unmatched: 7. Germline V gene lookup returns CDR1 KGHSH and CDR2 LQKENI. This sequence joins TRBV18 and TRBJ1-3; 7 bases align to TRBD1. What was sequenced was PBMCs. The TCR was taken from a woman aged 40 to 50 with lung cancer. The CDR3 bases are TGTGCCAGCTCACCAACAGGACAGGCGAGCTCTGGAAACACCATATATTTT. This sequence encodes CASSPTGQASSGNTIYF.